The 32 T cell receptor beta chains below were found in one sample sequenced in a study of tumor-infiltrating lymphocytes in primary liver carcinoma. TCR beta cDNA was reverse-transcribed from 500 to 550 ng of total RNA. The reaction used a constant-region primer and ProtoScript II reverse transcriptase. Slightly modified ARM-PCR served as the procedure for the TCR beta libraries. These libraries came from three rounds of nested multiplex PCR. PCR rounds one and two used TRBV1-TRBV30 forward primers with a C-beta reverse primer for around 11 cycles each. MiXCR, run by TCRdb on the multiplex PCR reads, gives a single entry per CDR3 protein. The repertoire consists of under 200,000 distinct CDR3 sequences, with around four fifths occurring once and the leading ten covering around 18%. Both RNA and DNA were isolated together from approximately 20-30 mg of bulk tissue that had not been sorted. The sample taken for sequencing was tumor tissue from primary liver carcinoma. These receptors were obtained from a man aged 40-49 years with primary liver carcinoma and hepatitis B virus infection.

About this clonotype: The missing conserved phenylalanine or tryptophan at the end of this CDR3 makes a read error likely. J is TRBJ2-7 and V is TRBV2, with a possible D match to TRBD2 (5 bases). Between the trimmed V and J ends, which lost 7 bases and 1 base, there was a span of 11 bases. Germline V lookup: CDR1 SNHLY, CDR2 FYNNEI. The CDR3 length is 13 residues. Here the CDR3 DNA reads TGTGCCAGCATTGCAGGACTGTCCTACGAGCAGTACTCC. Its translation is CASIAGLSYEQYS.

The V and J genes are TRBV5-5 and TRBJ1-1; D call uncertain. The ends were cut back, 3 bases at V and 4 bases at J, with 16 bases in the middle. The CDR3 runs to 15 residues. Germline CDR1 reads SGHKS; CDR2 reads YYEKEE (reference sequence). The CDR3 reads CASSYEGERCTEAFF. In nucleotides, the CDR3 is TGTGCCAGCAGCTATGAGGGTGAGCGGTGCACTGAAGCTTTCTTT.

CDR3 protein: CCAAPTGLHEQYF. The CDR3 nucleotides are TGCTGCGCTGCGCCGACAGGGCTCCACGAGCAGTACTTC. V is TRBV29-1 and J is TRBJ2-7; TRBD1 agrees at 7 bases. Per germline, CDR1 SQVTM and CDR2 ANQGSEA. The CDR3 extends over 13 amino acids.

Concerning this clonotype: A read error is possible here, since a much larger clone lies one base away. This sequence joins TRBV30 and TRBJ1-6; D unresolved. The V gene's germline CDR1 is GTSNPN and CDR2 SVGIG (reference sequence). The CDR3 loop spans 14 amino acids. Trimming removed 2 bases at V and 7 bases at J, with 12 bases between. In DNA, the CDR3 is TGTGCCTGGAGTATGGGGTTAGCAAATTCACCCCTCCACTTT. As protein: CAWSMGLANSPLHF.

This chain uses TRBV30 with TRBJ2-4, with D perhaps being TRBD1 or TRBD2 (5 bases each). Germline assignment: CDR1 GTSNPN and CDR2 SVGIG (reference sequence). Trimming left V 0 bases short and J 9 bases short, with 15 bases between. The CDR3 is 14 residues long. The CDR3 loop reads CAWSVLGVGTIQYF. The CDR3 DNA is TGTGCCTGGAGTGTACTCGGGGTAGGGACCATTCAGTACTTC.

The chain uses TRBV11-1 and TRBJ2-2; D unresolved. Germline assignment: CDR1 SGHAT and CDR2 FQDESV (reference sequence). V lost 11 bases and J 4 bases, leaving 14 bases between the germline ends. The CDR3 sequence is 13 residues long. CDR3 DNA sequence: TGTGCCGGCATCTTTTGGGGCACCGGGGAGCTGTTTTTT. As protein: CAGIFWGTGELFF.

This clonotype occurred a few times. Germline is not matched at one junction end, which may reflect a read error. This chain links TRBV5-6 with TRBJ2-1, with D perhaps TRBD2 (7 bases). In germline, CDR1 is SGHDT, CDR2 YYEEEE. The CDR3 contains 16 residues. The CDR3 protein is CASSFKGEGQYNEQFF. The CDR3 region has the DNA TGTGCCAGCAGCTTTAAGGGGGAGGGCCAGTACAATGAGCAATTCTTC.

As for this clonotype: At one boundary the junction diverges from the germline segment, which might be a read error. The chain couples TRBV4-1 to TRBJ2-1; D unresolved. CDR1 is MGHRA, CDR2 YSYEKL, per germline. CDR3 size: 12 residues. CDR3 sequence: CANSQDSNEQFF. CDR3 coding DNA: TGCGCCAACAGCCAAGATTCCAATGAGCAGTTCTTC.

About this clonotype itself: An end of the junction differs from the germline gene, which may be a read error. The rearrangement links TRBV29-1 to TRBJ2-1; D gene uncertain. CDR3 length equals 15 residues. Germline V gives CDR1 SQVTM, CDR2 ANQGSEA. The CDR3 DNA is TGCAGCGTTGGTGTGAGTTGGGTGGGATACAATGAGCCGTTCTTC. This sequence encodes CSVGVSWVGYNEPFF.

Concerning this clonotype: At one end, the junction sequence differs from germline, possibly due to a read error. The chain carries TRBV29-1 and TRBJ2-1; TRBD2 might be the D (7 bases). CDR1 is SQVTM, CDR2 ANQGSEA, per germline. CDR3 size: 16 residues. This CDR3 reads CSVGGGRGGASNGQFF. CDR3 coding DNA: TGCAGCGTGGGGGGCGGGAGAGGCGGGGCCTCCAATGGGCAGTTCTTC.

In the case of this clonotype: A junction end diverges from the germline sequence, so it may reflect a read error. The chain links TRBV11-2 to TRBJ2-3; D is perhaps TRBD1 or TRBD2 (6 bases each). The CDR3 extends over 17 amino acids. CDR1 SGHAT and CDR2 FQNNGV come from the germline V gene. The CDR3 nucleotides are TGCGCCAGCAGCTTAGATCCGGGGGACACTAGCACAGATACACAGTATTTT. This codes for CASSLDPGDTSTDTQYF.

Notes on this clonotype: The junction departs from germline at one end; a sequencing error may be responsible. This chain uses TRBV5-1 with TRBJ2-6, with 8 bases that match TRBD2. The CDR3 contains 17 residues. Germline lookup yields CDR1 SGHRS and CDR2 YFSETQ. This CDR3 is CASSPREGNSGANILTF. The CDR3 nucleotides are TGCGCCAGCAGCCCCCGGGAGGGGAACTCTGGGGCCAACATCCTGACTTTC.

Worth noting for this clonotype: The junction differs from germline at one of its ends, possibly a read error. The gene calls are TRBV11-3 and TRBJ1-5, with a tentative D call TRBD1 (5 bases). CDR1 is SGHNT and CDR2 is YENEEA in the germline V gene. The CDR3 loop spans 15 amino acids. The CDR3 spells CASDLDLGVAQPQRF. The CDR3 DNA reads as TGTGCCAGCGACTTAGATCTGGGGGTGGCTCAGCCCCAGCGCTTT.

On this clonotype itself: A clone one base away is much larger, so this may be a read error. The rearrangement links TRBV12-3 or TRBV12-4 to TRBJ2-2, with 12 bases identical to TRBD1. The CDR3 has 15 residues. The DNA of the CDR3 is TGTTCCAGCAGTCCGGGACAGGGGGCGAGCGGGGAGCTGTTTTTT. Protein product: CSSSPGQGASGELFF.

Turning to this clonotype: No conserved phenylalanine or tryptophan ends this CDR3, so it is likely a read error. It is unclear where the CDR3 begins or ends on the DNA, so no DNA is shown, and the CDR3 is as TCRdb lists it. The chain carries TRBV4-1 and TRBJ1-1; the table's TRBD1 call for D was not verified on the DNA. The CDR3 has 15 amino acids, counting both end residues. CDR1 is MGHRA, CDR2 YSYEKL, per germline. CDR3 protein: CASSRSGEGQTEAFS.

This clonotype was seen only once. A junction end diverges from the germline sequence, so it may reflect a read error. This sequence joins TRBV11-1 and TRBJ2-1, with 8 bases that match TRBD2. Germline V lookup: CDR1 SGHAT, CDR2 FQDESV (reference sequence). CDR3 size: 18 residues. CDR3 amino acids: CVSSVYRSSGGSYNEQFF. In DNA form, the CDR3 reads TGTGTCAGCAGCGTATACCGCTCCTCGGGAGGGTCCTACAATGAGCAGTTCTTC.

Regarding this clonotype: Mismatch with germline at one junction end may stem from a read error. This chain uses TRBV12-3 or TRBV12-4 with TRBJ2-2; a weak D match, TRBD2 (6 bases). The CDR3 is made up of 16 amino acids. This CDR3 reads CASNLAPAGVTGVLFF. In nucleotides, the CDR3 is TGTGCCAGCAATTTAGCTCCAGCGGGTGTGACCGGGGTGCTGTTTTTT.

In the case of this clonotype: As the CDR3 is not closed by the conserved phenylalanine or tryptophan, this likely results from a read error. The chain combines TRBV19 with TRBJ2-3; TRBD2 is a possible D gene (6 bases). Per germline, CDR1 LNHDA and CDR2 SQIVND (reference sequence). The V gene lost 6 bases and the J gene lost 5 bases, with 15 bases spanning the gap. CDR3 length equals 14 residues. CDR3 sequence: CASRPGTSIDTQYV. The DNA of the CDR3 is TGTGCCAGTAGGCCCGGGACTTCAATAGATACGCAGTATGTT.

This clonotype has only one observation. Since no conserved phenylalanine or tryptophan closes the CDR3, a read error is the likely cause. The rearrangement links TRBV29-1 to TRBJ2-5; 8 bases fit TRBD1. V dropped 6 bases and J dropped 5; count of bases not matched to a gene: 14. The CDR3 extends over 15 amino acids. The V gene's germline CDR1 is SQVTM and CDR2 ANQGSEA. CDR3 DNA sequence: TGCAGCGTCCGAGTCCCGAGACAGGGGATTGAGACCCAGTACTCC. Encoded protein: CSVRVPRQGIETQYS.

With respect to this clonotype: The junction and the germline gene differ at one end; a read error may be behind it. V usage is TRBV10-3 and J usage is TRBJ2-6, with D perhaps assigned TRBD1 or TRBD2 (6 bases each). The germline V gene encodes CDR1 ENHRY and CDR2 SYGVKD. CDR3 length: 18 amino acids. The CDR3 DNA is TGTGTCATCAATGGTTCGAGGGGGGCAGACTCTGGGGCCAACGTCCTGACTTTC. Amino acids: CVINGSRGADSGANVLTF.

Notes on this clonotype: At one end the junction does not follow the germline gene, possibly because of a read error. The chain links TRBV5-5 to TRBJ2-3; the D is unclear. The CDR3 is 17 amino acids. Germline V gives CDR1 SGHKS, CDR2 YYEKEE (reference sequence). CDR3: CASSLLQVAVRTYTQYF. The CDR3 DNA reads as TGTGCCAGCAGCTTGCTTCAGGTGGCGGTACGCACATATACGCAGTATTTT.

As regards this clonotype: An end of the junction differs from the germline gene, which may be a read error. This chain links TRBV29-1 with TRBJ2-2; the D gene could be TRBD1 or TRBD2 (5 bases each). In germline, CDR1 is SQVTM, CDR2 ANQGSEA. The CDR3 covers 15 residues. CDR3: CNVGTGAANTGELFF. CDR3 sequence (DNA): TGCAACGTTGGGACCGGCGCGGCGAACACCGGGGAGCTGTTTTTT.

Points on this clonotype: A junction end diverges from the germline sequence, so it may reflect a read error. The genes are TRBV11-1 and TRBJ2-4, with 10 bases matching TRBD2. The CDR3 is 17 residues long. CDR1 and CDR2 from the germline V gene are SGHAT and FQDESV (reference sequence). DNA of the CDR3: TGTGCCAGCAGCTTTCCTGGGACTAGCGAGATTAAAAACGTTCAGTACTTC. Protein: CASSFPGTSEIKNVQYF.

As to this clonotype: Without the conserved terminal phenylalanine or tryptophan, this CDR3 likely stems from a read error. This sequence joins TRBV28 and TRBJ1-5, with D unclear. CDR3 length: 15 residues. V was pared by 6 bases and J by 4 bases, with 16 bases between. CDR1 and CDR2 (germline): MDHEN, SYDVKM. In DNA, the CDR3 is TGTGCCAGCAGCACCGGCCGCTGGGGAAATCAGCCCCAGCATTAT. It codes for CASSTGRWGNQPQHY.

Of note for this clonotype: One end of the junction is discordant with germline, which a read error may explain. This chain joins TRBV6-2 or TRBV6-3 and TRBJ2-1; 8 positions match TRBD2. The CDR3 extends over 16 amino acids. The germline CDR1 and CDR2 sequences are MNHEY and SVGEGT. CDR3 protein: CTSSPRTSRRGNEQFF. DNA of the CDR3: TGTACCAGCAGTCCCCGGACTAGCAGGAGAGGAAATGAGCAGTTCTTC.

This clonotype was seen a single time. An end of the junction differs from the germline gene, which may be a read error. The V call is TRBV2, the J call TRBJ2-3, with D tentatively TRBD1 (5 bases). This CDR3 contains 14 residues. Germline CDR1 SNHLY, CDR2 FYNNEI. The CDR3 DNA reads TGTGTCAACAGTATACAGGTAACCACAGATACGCAGTGTTTT. Translated, it gives CVNSIQVTTDTQCF.

This clonotype was detected once. The CDR3 does not end in the conserved phenylalanine or tryptophan, so this is likely a read error. This chain links TRBV6-1 with TRBJ2-3, with D possibly matching TRBD2 (5 bases). Germline loops: CDR1 MNHNS, CDR2 SASEGT. V shed 3 bases and J shed 4 bases, with 11 bases lying between them. The CDR3 spans 14 residues. The CDR3 spells CASSDTNGADTQYL. The DNA for the CDR3 is TGTGCCAGCAGTGATACTAACGGGGCAGATACGCAGTATTTA.

As for this clonotype: The final CDR3 position lacks the conserved phenylalanine or tryptophan, pointing to a likely read error. Because the CDR3's place on the DNA is in doubt, the DNA is left out and the CDR3 is given as listed by TCRdb. The V gene is TRBV5-1, the J gene TRBJ2-2; the D call of TRBD1 is as the table states it, not checked on the DNA. The germline V gene has CDR1 SGHRS and CDR2 YFSETQ. From its first to its last residue, the CDR3 has 16 amino acids. The CDR3 loop is CVSSLAGARSTGELLY.

This clonotype appeared once. The conserved final phenylalanine or tryptophan is absent from the CDR3, which likely points to a read error. The chain is built from TRBV4-3 and TRBJ1-3, with TRBD1 matching over 9 bases. This CDR3 spans 16 amino acids. The V gene's germline CDR1 is LGHNA and CDR2 YSLEER. The DNA for the CDR3 is TGCGCCAACAGCCAAGCCGCGACAGGGGGTGGAAACACCATATATATT. As protein: CANSQAATGGGNTIYI.

As to this clonotype: Sequence at one end of the junction differs from germline and may be a read error. The V gene is TRBV6-2 or TRBV6-3, the J gene TRBJ2-7, with unresolved D. The CDR3 is made up of 13 amino acids. The germline CDR1 and CDR2 sequences are MNHEY and SVGEGT. CDR3 loop: CASNYEVPYEQNF. CDR3 bases: TGTGCCAGTAATTACGAGGTACCATACGAGCAGAACTTC.

With regard to this clonotype: A read error may produce the germline difference seen at one junction end. The V gene is TRBV6-1, the J gene TRBJ2-1; 10 bases match TRBD2. The CDR3 runs 15 residues. The germline V gene has CDR1 MNHNS and CDR2 SASEGT. This CDR3 is CARSVSSGSYNEQFF. The CDR3, as DNA: TGTGCCAGAAGTGTATCTAGCGGGAGCTACAATGAGCAGTTCTTC.

Comments on this clonotype: The CDR3 does not close with the conserved phenylalanine or tryptophan, likely indicating a read error. The chain carries TRBV12-3 or TRBV12-4 and TRBJ2-7; 7 bases match TRBD1. This CDR3 is 15 amino acids long. V lost 4 bases to trimming and J lost 0 bases; unmatched junction nucleotides: 6. CDR3 coding DNA: TGTGCCAGCAGTTCCGGGACAGCCCACTCCTACGAGCAGTACTAC. Translating it yields CASSSGTAHSYEQYY.